These T cell receptor beta chains were read from a single sample in a study of blood T cell repertoires in COVID-19. The assay was immunoSEQ multiplex PCR, and TCRdb's table has in-frame clones only and misses some. Of 150,000 to 200,000 clones in the sample, 84% were seen once. The sample taken for sequencing was PBMCs or T cells enriched from blood (not recorded which). The source is a woman aged 30 to 39 who had been exposed to COVID-19. The CDR3 runs from the conserved cysteine through the conserved F or W. A D gene is named only where the DNA matches it firmly. Not all rows give a size; the values are once, few, many and, for expanded clones, a class.

V gene: TRBV10-1; J gene: TRBJ2-7; clone size: -; D gene: TRBD1; CDR3 protein: CASSEGDRPPFEEQYF; CDR3 DNA: TGCGCCAGCAGTGAGGGGGACAGGCCTCCCTTTGAGGAGCAGTACTTC
V gene: TRBV7-9; J gene: TRBJ1-4; clone size: -; D gene: -; CDR3 protein: CASSLLAGGNRRTNEKLFF; CDR3 DNA: TGTGCCAGCAGCTTACTTGCCGGGGGAAACCGAAGAACTAATGAAAAACTGTTTTTT
V gene: TRBV25-1; J gene: TRBJ2-4; clone size: -; D gene: TRBD2; CDR3 protein: CATGLAGTKNIQYF; CDR3 DNA: TGTGCCACAGGACTAGCGGGGACCAAAAACATTCAGTACTTC
V gene: TRBV7-8; J gene: TRBJ2-3; clone size: -; D gene: TRBD2; CDR3 protein: CASSLVPAKRGVYSTDTQYF; CDR3 DNA: TGTGCCAGCAGCTTAGTCCCAGCCAAGCGGGGGGTATATAGCACAGATACGCAGTATTTT
V gene: TRBV6-5; J gene: TRBJ2-1; clone size: -; D gene: -; CDR3 protein: CASSRVYQDNEQFF; CDR3 DNA: TGTGCCAGCAGTCGTGTATACCAGGACAATGAGCAGTTCTTC
V gene: TRBV15; J gene: TRBJ2-2; clone size: -; D gene: -; CDR3 protein: CATSRDLQGPNTGELFF; CDR3 DNA: TGTGCCACCAGCAGAGATCTACAGGGACCGAACACCGGGGAGCTGTTTTTT
V gene: TRBV7-2; J gene: TRBJ1-5; clone size: -; D gene: TRBD1; CDR3 protein: CASSLESMWDRESNQPQHF; CDR3 DNA: TGTGCCAGCAGCCTTGAGTCCATGTGGGACAGGGAATCCAATCAGCCCCAGCATTTT
V gene: TRBV7-8; J gene: TRBJ2-3; clone size: -; D gene: -; CDR3 protein: CASSLGGGAGAHSTDTQYF; CDR3 DNA: TGTGCCAGCAGCTTGGGGGGGGGCGCGGGGGCCCATAGCACAGATACGCAGTATTTT
V gene: TRBV6-2/TRBV6-3; J gene: TRBJ1-5; clone size: few; D gene: -; CDR3 protein: CASSRKGGHQPQHF; CDR3 DNA: TGTGCCAGCAGTCGAAAGGGGGGGCACCAGCCCCAGCATTTT
V gene: TRBV7-6; J gene: TRBJ2-3; clone size: -; D gene: TRBD2; CDR3 protein: CASSLAPGRGRTDTQYF; CDR3 DNA: TGTGCCAGCAGCTTAGCTCCGGGGCGGGGGAGGACAGATACGCAGTATTTT
V gene: TRBV7-6; J gene: TRBJ1-2; clone size: -; D gene: -; CDR3 protein: CASSLERGDYTF; CDR3 DNA: TGTGCCAGCAGCTTAGAGCGGGGGGACTACACCTTC
V gene: TRBV19; J gene: TRBJ1-5; clone size: few; D gene: -; CDR3 protein: CASSTLFGSNQPQHF; CDR3 DNA: TGTGCCAGTTCTACCCTTTTCGGGAGCAATCAGCCCCAGCATTTT
V gene: TRBV6-4; J gene: TRBJ2-1; clone size: -; D gene: -; CDR3 protein: CASSPRAVSSYNEQFF; CDR3 DNA: TGTGCCAGCAGTCCCAGGGCAGTGAGCTCCTACAATGAGCAGTTCTTC
V gene: TRBV5-6; J gene: TRBJ2-5; clone size: -; D gene: -; CDR3 protein: CASSPKTKETQYF; CDR3 DNA: TGTGCCAGCAGCCCGAAAACTAAAGAGACCCAGTACTTC
V gene: TRBV27; J gene: TRBJ2-7; clone size: -; D gene: -; CDR3 protein: CASGPSGLTGEQYF; CDR3 DNA: TGTGCCAGCGGACCCTCGGGCCTAACGGGGGAGCAGTACTTC
V gene: TRBV11-2; J gene: TRBJ1-4; clone size: -; D gene: -; CDR3 protein: CASSFHFSPKLFF; CDR3 DNA: TGTGCCAGCAGCTTTCACTTTAGCCCGAAACTGTTTTTT
V gene: TRBV5-1; J gene: TRBJ1-4; clone size: -; D gene: -; CDR3 protein: CASSSFGAITNEKLFF; CDR3 DNA: TGCGCCAGCAGCAGTTTTGGGGCCATAACTAATGAAAAACTGTTTTTT
V gene: TRBV18; J gene: TRBJ1-3; clone size: once; D gene: -; CDR3 protein: CASSAGLSGNTIYF; CDR3 DNA: TGTGCCAGCTCAGCAGGGCTGAGCGGAAACACCATATATTTT
V gene: TRBV6-5; J gene: TRBJ2-1; clone size: -; D gene: -; CDR3 protein: CASRGAGRHEQFF; CDR3 DNA: TGTGCCAGCAGGGGAGCTGGGAGGCATGAGCAGTTCTTC
V gene: TRBV6-1; J gene: TRBJ2-3; clone size: once; D gene: TRBD2; CDR3 protein: CASSEPGLAGPMDTQYF; CDR3 DNA: TGTGCCAGCAGTGAACCGGGACTAGCGGGGCCTATGGATACGCAGTATTTT
V gene: TRBV24-1; J gene: TRBJ1-2; clone size: -; D gene: TRBD1; CDR3 protein: CATGGTGENYGYTF; CDR3 DNA: TGTGCCACCGGGGGGACAGGGGAAAACTATGGCTACACCTTC
V gene: TRBV5-1; J gene: TRBJ2-1; clone size: -; D gene: TRBD1; CDR3 protein: CASSPRTGMRGGEQFF; CDR3 DNA: TGCGCCAGCAGCCCCCGGACAGGGATGAGAGGTGGTGAGCAGTTCTTC
V gene: TRBV5-1; J gene: TRBJ2-3; clone size: -; D gene: TRBD2; CDR3 protein: CASSLARAGEGTDTQYF; CDR3 DNA: TGCGCCAGCAGCTTGGCCCGAGCGGGGGAAGGGACAGATACGCAGTATTTT
V gene: TRBV27; J gene: TRBJ1-5; clone size: -; D gene: -; CDR3 protein: CASSLARNQPQHF; CDR3 DNA: TGTGCCAGCAGTTTGGCCAGGAATCAGCCCCAGCATTTT
V gene: TRBV9; J gene: TRBJ1-4; clone size: few; D gene: -; CDR3 protein: CASSTGGNSGAGEKLFF; CDR3 DNA: TGTGCCAGCAGCACAGGTGGTAATTCAGGGGCAGGGGAAAAACTGTTTTTT
V gene: TRBV7-9; J gene: TRBJ2-3; clone size: -; D gene: TRBD2; CDR3 protein: CASRGGEFSTDTQYF; CDR3 DNA: TGTGCCAGTCGGGGAGGGGAATTTAGCACAGATACGCAGTATTTT
V gene: TRBV5-1; J gene: TRBJ1-1; clone size: once; D gene: TRBD1; CDR3 protein: CASSPTGGMNTEAFF; CDR3 DNA: TGCGCCAGCAGCCCTACAGGGGGCATGAACACTGAAGCTTTCTTT
V gene: TRBV10-1; J gene: TRBJ2-3; clone size: -; D gene: TRBD2; CDR3 protein: CASSVSGGADTQYF; CDR3 DNA: TGCGCCAGCAGTGTAAGCGGGGGAGCAGATACGCAGTATTTT
V gene: TRBV2; J gene: TRBJ2-7; clone size: -; D gene: -; CDR3 protein: CASSETAYEQYF; CDR3 DNA: TGTGCCAGCAGTGAGACAGCATACGAGCAGTACTTC
V gene: TRBV25-1; J gene: TRBJ2-5; clone size: -; D gene: -; CDR3 protein: CASGTRETQYF; CDR3 DNA: TGTGCCAGCGGTACGAGGGAGACCCAGTACTTC
V gene: TRBV19; J gene: TRBJ1-2; clone size: -; D gene: TRBD1; CDR3 protein: CASRSLDRSYGYTF; CDR3 DNA: TGTGCCAGTAGAAGTCTGGACAGGAGCTATGGCTACACCTTC
V gene: TRBV2; J gene: TRBJ2-7; clone size: -; D gene: TRBD2; CDR3 protein: CASREGVYEQYF; CDR3 DNA: TGTGCCAGCCGGGAGGGTGTCTACGAGCAGTACTTC
V gene: TRBV7-6; J gene: TRBJ1-3; clone size: -; D gene: TRBD1; CDR3 protein: CASSPYRGLVLAGNTIYF; CDR3 DNA: TGTGCCAGCAGCCCTTACAGGGGGCTAGTTTTAGCTGGAAACACCATATATTTT
V gene: TRBV10-3; J gene: TRBJ1-6; clone size: few; D gene: -; CDR3 protein: CAISEHREDSPLHF; CDR3 DNA: TGTGCCATCAGTGAGCACAGGGAAGACTCACCCCTCCACTTT
V gene: TRBV6-1; J gene: TRBJ2-3; clone size: -; D gene: TRBD2; CDR3 protein: CASSAGTSGGHTATDTQYF; CDR3 DNA: TGTGCCAGCAGTGCCGGGACTAGCGGGGGTCATACTGCCACAGATACGCAGTATTTT
V gene: TRBV18; J gene: TRBJ2-7; clone size: once; D gene: TRBD1; CDR3 protein: CASSPPTGTPHEQYF; CDR3 DNA: TGTGCCAGCTCACCACCGACAGGGACCCCCCACGAGCAGTACTTC
V gene: TRBV9; J gene: TRBJ1-4; clone size: -; D gene: TRBD1; CDR3 protein: CASSGTGANEKLFF; CDR3 DNA: TGTGCCAGCAGCGGGACAGGGGCTAATGAAAAACTGTTTTTT
V gene: TRBV6-5; J gene: TRBJ1-2; clone size: -; D gene: TRBD1; CDR3 protein: CASSHIRDRYYGYTF; CDR3 DNA: TGTGCCAGCAGTCACATCCGGGACAGATACTATGGCTACACCTTC
V gene: TRBV12-5; J gene: TRBJ1-5; clone size: -; D gene: -; CDR3 protein: CASGSIPAGAQDQPQHF; CDR3 DNA: TGTGCTAGTGGTTCGATCCCGGCAGGGGCGCAGGATCAGCCCCAGCATTTT
V gene: TRBV4-1; J gene: TRBJ1-5; clone size: -; D gene: -; CDR3 protein: CASSQDQINQPQHF; CDR3 DNA: TGCGCCAGCAGCCAAGATCAGATAAATCAGCCCCAGCATTTT
V gene: TRBV4-1; J gene: TRBJ2-1; clone size: -; D gene: -; CDR3 protein: CASSQVSGYGNNEQFF; CDR3 DNA: TGCGCCAGCAGCCAAGTGTCAGGGTATGGGAACAATGAGCAGTTCTTC
V gene: TRBV4-1; J gene: TRBJ2-7; clone size: -; D gene: -; CDR3 protein: CASSQAWENKNYEQYF; CDR3 DNA: TGCGCCAGCAGCCAAGCGTGGGAGAATAAAAACTACGAGCAGTACTTC
V gene: TRBV6-5; J gene: TRBJ1-2; clone size: -; D gene: -; CDR3 protein: CATAGPLDYGYTF; CDR3 DNA: TGTGCCACCGCGGGACCCCTAGACTATGGCTACACCTTC
V gene: TRBV30; J gene: TRBJ2-3; clone size: -; D gene: -; CDR3 protein: CASDAAFSTDTQYF; CDR3 DNA: TGTGCCTCCGACGCGGCCTTCAGCACAGATACGCAGTATTTT
V gene: TRBV9; J gene: TRBJ1-6; clone size: -; D gene: TRBD1; CDR3 protein: CASSPGTGRNSPLHF; CDR3 DNA: TGTGCCAGCAGCCCGGGGACAGGCCGAAATTCACCCCTCCACTTT
V gene: TRBV19; J gene: TRBJ1-4; clone size: -; D gene: TRBD1; CDR3 protein: CASRGTGTSEKLFF; CDR3 DNA: TGTGCCAGCAGGGGGACAGGGACAAGTGAAAAACTGTTTTTT
V gene: TRBV4-1; J gene: TRBJ2-1; clone size: -; D gene: TRBD2; CDR3 protein: CASSQEASGGENEQFF; CDR3 DNA: TGCGCCAGCAGCCAAGAAGCGAGCGGGGGGGAAAATGAGCAGTTCTTC
V gene: TRBV5-1; J gene: TRBJ1-3; clone size: -; D gene: -; CDR3 protein: CASATGNTIYF; CDR3 DNA: TGCGCCAGCGCGACTGGAAACACCATATATTTT
V gene: TRBV9; J gene: TRBJ1-1; clone size: -; D gene: TRBD1; CDR3 protein: CASSVVTGAPVEAFF; CDR3 DNA: TGTGCCAGCAGCGTAGTTACAGGGGCCCCCGTGGAAGCTTTCTTT
V gene: TRBV2; J gene: TRBJ1-1; clone size: -; D gene: -; CDR3 protein: CASTKTGWDSNTEAFF; CDR3 DNA: TGTGCCAGCACCAAGACAGGTTGGGATTCAAACACTGAAGCTTTCTTT
V gene: TRBV30; J gene: TRBJ1-5; clone size: -; D gene: -; CDR3 protein: CAWSVGGRNQPQHF; CDR3 DNA: TGTGCCTGGAGTGTTGGCGGGCGCAATCAGCCCCAGCATTTT
V gene: TRBV9; J gene: TRBJ2-3; clone size: -; D gene: TRBD1; CDR3 protein: CASSEGGTGKNTQYF; CDR3 DNA: TGTGCCAGCAGCGAGGGGGGGACAGGGAAGAATACGCAGTATTTT
V gene: TRBV10-1; J gene: TRBJ2-3; clone size: -; D gene: TRBD2; CDR3 protein: CASSGLAGGTDTQYF; CDR3 DNA: TGCGCCAGCAGCGGACTAGCGGGCGGGACAGATACGCAGTATTTT
V gene: TRBV27; J gene: TRBJ2-5; clone size: -; D gene: -; CDR3 protein: CASSPEESGSETQYF; CDR3 DNA: TGTGCCAGCAGTCCCGAAGAGAGCGGCAGCGAGACCCAGTACTTC
V gene: TRBV3-1/TRBV3-2; J gene: TRBJ1-1; clone size: -; D gene: -; CDR3 protein: CASSQGGSARAFF; CDR3 DNA: TGTGCCAGCAGCCAAGGAGGGTCCGCACGAGCTTTCTTT
V gene: TRBV5-6; J gene: TRBJ1-5; clone size: -; D gene: -; CDR3 protein: CASSLWGESLSQPQHF; CDR3 DNA: TGTGCCAGCAGCTTGTGGGGGGAAAGCCTCAGTCAGCCCCAGCATTTT
V gene: TRBV6-2/TRBV6-3; J gene: TRBJ2-6; clone size: -; D gene: -; CDR3 protein: CASSDYRAGANVLTF; CDR3 DNA: TGTGCCAGCAGTGATTACAGGGCTGGGGCCAACGTCCTGACTTTC
V gene: TRBV3-1/TRBV3-2; J gene: TRBJ1-2; clone size: -; D gene: -; CDR3 protein: CASSQVGSNYGYTF; CDR3 DNA: TGTGCCAGCAGCCAGGTGGGCTCAAACTATGGCTACACCTTC
V gene: TRBV2; J gene: TRBJ1-6; clone size: -; D gene: -; CDR3 protein: CAGYTGFNSPLHF; CDR3 DNA: TGTGCCGGGTATACAGGGTTTAATTCACCCCTCCACTTT
V gene: TRBV5-1; J gene: TRBJ1-1; clone size: -; D gene: -; CDR3 protein: CASTLGMANTEAFF; CDR3 DNA: TGCGCCAGCACCCTCGGGATGGCGAACACTGAAGCTTTCTTT